The 18 T cell receptor beta chains below all came from one sample that was sequenced in a study of patients and donors after allogeneic stem cell transplantation. TCRdb ran MiXCR on the RT-PCR reads and lists one entry per CDR3 protein. The sample lists about 200,000 distinct CDR3 sequences; roughly two fifths were seen once. Input material: blood, either unsorted or a sorted T cell fraction (not recorded which). These receptor sequences come from a human donor who was either an allogeneic HSCT recipient or a stem cell or donor lymphocyte infusion donor (not recorded which). It is not recorded whose cells these are; they may come from a transplant donor.

The gene calls are TRBV25-1 and TRBJ1-1, with 12 bases aligning to TRBD1. CDR3 length: 14 residues. The J segment lost 4 bases and the V segment lost 6 bases, leaving 3 bases of the junction unmatched. Germline CDR1 reads MGHDK; CDR2 reads SYGVNS. CDR3: CASRSGQGATEAFF. CDR3 DNA sequence: TGTGCCAGCAGATCGGGACAGGGGGCCACTGAAGCTTTCTTT.

There are a few counts of this clonotype. J is TRBJ1-3 and V is TRBV5-1, with D possibly matching TRBD1 (5 bases). CDR1 SGHRS and CDR2 YFSETQ come from the germline V gene. CDR3 size: 16 residues. Trimming removed 0 bases from V and 1 base from J, with 11 bases in between. The CDR3 coding sequence is TGCGCCAGCAGCTTGGCTGTGGGGCGATCTGGAAACACCATATATTTT. Its protein is CASSLAVGRSGNTIYF.

The rearrangement uses TRBV5-1 and TRBJ2-3, with D perhaps matching TRBD2 (6 bases). Germline-derived CDR1 and CDR2 are SGHRS and YFSETQ. V dropped 7 bases and J dropped 1 base, with 16 bases sitting between them. This CDR3 is built from 15 residues. This CDR3 is CASQMGRGGTDTQYF. CDR3 in DNA: TGCGCCAGCCAAATGGGGCGGGGCGGCACAGATACGCAGTATTTT.

The rearrangement links TRBV2 to TRBJ1-5, with a tentative D call TRBD1 (5 bases). Trimming removed 6 bases at V and 9 bases at J, with 15 bases between. The germline CDR1 and CDR2 sequences are SNHLY and FYNNEI. CDR3 length: 13 amino acids. The CDR3 DNA sequence: TGTGCCAGCAGCGGTGACAGTCGATGGCCCCAGCATTTT. This codes for CASSGDSRWPQHF.

The V call is TRBV12-3 or TRBV12-4, the J call TRBJ2-5, with TRBD1 matching over 8 bases. V was pared by 3 bases and J by 5 bases, with 8 bases of the junction left unmatched. The CDR3 has 15 amino acids. CDR3 sequence: CASSFDRGRGETQYF. CDR3 in DNA: TGTGCCAGCAGTTTCGACAGGGGTAGGGGGGAGACCCAGTACTTC.

This chain joins TRBV20-1 and TRBJ2-7, with a possible D match to TRBD1 (6 bases). Germline lookup yields CDR1 DFQATT and CDR2 SNEGSKA (reference sequence). This CDR3 is built from 14 residues. Trimming removed 7 bases at V and 2 bases at J, with 18 bases between. CDR3 residues: CSVKGSGGPYEQYF. The CDR3 nucleotides are TGCAGTGTTAAAGGCAGTGGGGGCCCCTACGAGCAGTACTTC.

Only a few counts were recorded for this clonotype. V and J are TRBV24-1 and TRBJ1-1; the match to TRBD1 covers 8 bases. This CDR3 contains 13 residues. Germline CDR1 reads KGHDR; CDR2 reads SFDVKD. Trimming removed 7 bases from V and 2 bases from J; junction bases left unmatched: 2. The chain's CDR3 is CATRGQVNTEAFF. CDR3 DNA sequence: TGTGCCACCAGGGGACAGGTAAACACTGAAGCTTTCTTT.

This clonotype occurred a few times. The V call is TRBV24-1, the J call TRBJ1-5; D is perhaps TRBD1 (5 bases). V was pared by 5 bases and J by 2 bases, with 12 bases between. Per the germline V gene, CDR1 is KGHDR and CDR2 is SFDVKD. The CDR3 is 15 amino acids. Written as DNA, the CDR3 is TGTGCCACCAGTGGCAGGGCGGACGGCAATCAGCCCCAGCATTTT. Translating gives CATSGRADGNQPQHF.

The chain joins TRBV5-5 to TRBJ1-5; possible D gene TRBD1, 6 bases. V was cut by 4 bases and J by 6 bases, with 14 bases left in between. The CDR3 consists of 14 residues. Germline values: CDR1 SGHKS, CDR2 YYEKEE (reference sequence). CDR3 nucleotides: TGTGCCAGCAGCCAAGCTACAGGGACTCAGCCCCAGCATTTT. Its translation is CASSQATGTQPQHF.

The rearrangement links TRBV15 to TRBJ1-4; no firm D call. This CDR3 comprises 16 residues. Germline V gene data show CDR1 as LNHNV and CDR2 as YYDKDF (reference sequence). Trimming shortened V by 0 bases and J by 8 bases, and 16 bases separated the two germline ends. CDR3 in DNA: TGTGCCACCAGCAGAGATAAAGGGAAAGCTCGGGAAAAACTGTTTTTT. Amino acid sequence: CATSRDKGKAREKLFF.

This clonotype was observed a few times. V gene TRBV6-5 combines with J gene TRBJ1-5, with a possible D match to TRBD1 (6 bases). V was pared by 7 bases and J by 7 bases, with 14 bases between. Germline CDR1 is MNHEY and CDR2 is SVGAGI. The CDR3 length is 13 residues. The CDR3 bases are TGTGCCAGCACCACAGGGACGGGCCAGCCCCAGCATTTT. Translated, it gives CASTTGTGQPQHF.

This chain links TRBV5-1 with TRBJ1-2, with a weak D call TRBD1 (6 bases). The CDR3 consists of 12 residues. CDR1 and CDR2 from the germline V gene are SGHRS and YFSETQ. V lost 5 bases to trimming and J lost 6 bases, with 11 bases between them. The CDR3: CASRVGADGYTF. CDR3 DNA sequence: TGCGCCAGCAGGGTGGGGGCGGATGGCTACACCTTC.

The rearrangement uses TRBV11-2 and TRBJ2-1; 8 bases line up with TRBD2. Per germline, CDR1 SGHAT and CDR2 FQNNGV. The J segment lost 9 bases and the V segment lost 6 bases, leaving 13 bases of the junction unmatched. This CDR3 is built from 15 residues. The CDR3 is CASRRGLRGAREQFF. Here the CDR3 DNA reads TGTGCCAGCAGAAGGGGTTTGCGGGGGGCACGTGAGCAGTTCTTC.

This clonotype was seen a few times. The chain couples TRBV18 to TRBJ1-3, with unresolved D. The V and J ends lost 2 bases and 0 bases respectively, with 14 bases between them. The CDR3 runs 17 residues. Germline CDR1 KGHSH, CDR2 LQKENI. This CDR3 is CASSPVPIFSSGNTIYF. In nucleotides, the CDR3 is TGTGCCAGCTCACCAGTCCCTATATTCTCCTCTGGAAACACCATATATTTT.

Note on this clonotype: A much larger clonotype is one base distant, so this may be a read error. The chain links TRBV7-9 to TRBJ2-7; no definite D call. The germline V gene encodes CDR1 SEHNR and CDR2 FQNEAQ (reference sequence). The CDR3 contains 14 residues. The CDR3, as DNA: TGTGCCAGCAGCTTATGGGCAGGCCCCGGCGAGCATTACTTC. Translating gives CASSLWAGPGEHYF.

This clonotype was counted between two and nine times. The rearrangement joins TRBV29-1 to TRBJ1-1; D uncertain. Germline lookup yields CDR1 SQVTM and CDR2 ANQGSEA. Trimming removed 3 bases from V and 7 bases from J, with 6 bases in between. This CDR3 region has 10 residues. CDR3 in amino acids: CSVDSNEAFF. CDR3 bases: TGCAGCGTTGATAGCAATGAAGCTTTCTTT.

The genes are TRBV29-1 and TRBJ2-5; D perhaps matches TRBD1 (6 bases). Germline V CDR1 and CDR2: SQVTM, ANQGSEA. V lost 6 bases, J lost 4 bases, and 18 bases lay in between. There are 14 residues in the CDR3. Written as DNA, the CDR3 is TGCAGCGTGGATGAAACAGGGTTAGGAGAGACCCAGTACTTC. Its translation is CSVDETGLGETQYF.

This clonotype was seen only a few times. The chain links TRBV6-6 to TRBJ1-3; D not resolved. Trimming removed 2 bases at V and 0 bases at J, with 5 bases between. This CDR3 has 14 residues. CDR1 MNHNY and CDR2 SVGAGI come from the germline V gene (reference sequence). The CDR3: CASSYTVSGNTIYF. The CDR3 DNA reads as TGTGCCAGCAGTTACACCGTCTCTGGAAACACCATATATTTT.